Listed here are 21 T cell receptor beta chains from one sample, sequenced in a study of T cells expressing NK-cell markers. TCRdb reanalyzed the 5' RACE reads and collapses them to one entry per CDR3 protein, without DNA. This sample's clone table lists 20,000 or so distinct CDR3 sequences. The sequenced sample was blood T cells: a sorted CD56 or NKG2C T cell subset, CD4+ or CD8+ T cells, or bulk PBMC T cells (not recorded which). These receptors were obtained from a man aged 18-70 years in good health.

V and J are TRBV28 and TRBJ2-4; TCRdb calls TRBD2, which cannot be checked without DNA. The length of the CDR3 is 16 residues. CDR1 is MDHEN, CDR2 SYDVKM, per germline. This chain's CDR3 is CASSRPSGIAKNIQYF.

This chain joins TRBV4-1 and TRBJ1-4; TCRdb selects TRBD1, and the lack of DNA leaves this call unchecked. The CDR3 loop spans 16 amino acids. Germline loops: CDR1 MGHRA, CDR2 YSYEKL. The CDR3: CASSFGGAQVNEKLFF.

This chain links TRBV20-1 with TRBJ2-3. CDR3 length: 12 amino acids. Per the germline V gene, CDR1 is DFQATT and CDR2 is SNEGSKA (reference sequence). The CDR3 loop is CSGYPNTDTQYF.

The chain combines TRBV5-1 with TRBJ2-2; TCRdb's D gene call, TRBD1, goes unchecked for lack of DNA. Germline CDR1 and CDR2: SGHRS and YFSETQ. There are 14 residues in the CDR3. The CDR3 sequence is CASTQGARAGELFF.

The chain combines TRBV19 with TRBJ2-7; TCRdb's assignment of TRBD1 cannot be checked, as there is no DNA. The CDR3 totals 14 residues. CDR1 is LNHDA, CDR2 SQIVND, per germline (reference sequence). CDR3 sequence: CASSPGTGGYEQYF.

The genes are TRBV20-1 and TRBJ2-7; there is no DNA to check the TCRdb D call of TRBD1. Per the germline V gene, CDR1 is DFQATT and CDR2 is SNEGSKA (reference sequence). This CDR3 is 15 amino acids long. The CDR3: CSARRTGMSSYEQYF.

This chain's CDR3 is CASSYGVTATEAFF. This chain links TRBV6-5 with TRBJ1-1. The CDR3 covers 14 residues. Germline CDR1 reads MNHEY; CDR2 reads SVGAGI.

This rearrangement joins TRBV6-2 or TRBV6-3 to TRBJ1-5. This CDR3 comprises 20 residues. Germline assignment: CDR1 MNHEY and CDR2 SVGEGT. CDR3 sequence: CASSYRYEFWVSGTSQPQHF.

The chain combines TRBV11-2 with TRBJ2-3; absent DNA, TCRdb's TRBD2 call cannot be checked. The germline V gene encodes CDR1 SGHAT and CDR2 FQNNGV. This CDR3 is 20 amino acids long. Here the CDR3 reads CASSLGTSGSLTSGTDTQYF. Full variable domain (outside the CDR3, taken from reference TRBV11-2 and TRBJ2-3): EAGVAQSPRYKIIEKRQSVAFWCNPISGHATLYWYQQILGQGPKLLIQFQNNGVVDDSQLPKDRFSAERLKGVDSTLKIQPAKLEDSAVYLCASSLGTSGSLTSGTDTQYFGPGTRLTVL.

The chain employs TRBV12-3 or TRBV12-4 and TRBJ2-3; without DNA, the TCRdb call of TRBD2 cannot be checked. The CDR3 runs to 15 residues. The CDR3 sequence: CASSFNSGLTDTQYF.

This chain uses TRBV27 with TRBJ2-5; TCRdb names TRBD1, which stays unverified in the absence of DNA. Germline V CDR1 and CDR2: MNHEY, SMNVEV (reference sequence). CDR3 size: 13 residues. The CDR3 loop reads CASSSWGSETQYF.

V usage is TRBV28 and J usage is TRBJ2-5; TCRdb's D call, TRBD1, is unchecked because there is no DNA. Germline assignment: CDR1 MDHEN and CDR2 SYDVKM. The CDR3 is made up of 14 amino acids. This CDR3 reads CASSLSLSQETQYF.

The chain uses TRBV6-1 and TRBJ2-2. Germline CDR1 and CDR2: MNHNS and SASEGT. CDR3 length equals 15 residues. The CDR3 loop is CASSEPGITAGELFF.

The chain employs TRBV2 and TRBJ2-4; TCRdb's assignment of TRBD2 cannot be checked, as there is no DNA. Germline V gives CDR1 SNHLY, CDR2 FYNNEI. The CDR3 covers 18 residues. The CDR3 loop reads CASSERLGTSLAKNIQYF.

The chain recombines TRBV20-1 with TRBJ2-3; TCRdb selects TRBD2, and the lack of DNA leaves this call unchecked. The V gene's germline CDR1 is DFQATT and CDR2 SNEGSKA (reference sequence). The CDR3 is 19 amino acids. CDR3 protein: CSANGLAGGPYIRTDTQYF.

The genes are TRBV28 and TRBJ2-5; the D call of TRBD1 rests on TCRdb alone, since no DNA is present to check it. CDR1 and CDR2 from the germline V gene are MDHEN and SYDVKM. The CDR3 runs 13 residues. The CDR3 reads CATRPAAQETQYF.

V usage is TRBV20-1 and J usage is TRBJ2-1; absent DNA, TCRdb's TRBD2 call cannot be checked. CDR3 size: 12 residues. Germline V gene sequence: CDR1 DFQATT, CDR2 SNEGSKA (reference sequence). CDR3 amino acids: CSATVRAHEQFF.

This rearrangement joins TRBV12-3 or TRBV12-4 to TRBJ2-7; lacking DNA, the TRBD1 call made by TCRdb goes unchecked. CDR3 length: 15 residues. The chain's CDR3 is CASSSQGGRKNEQYF.

This chain joins TRBV5-6 and TRBJ1-4; the TRBD1 assignment by TCRdb is unverifiable without DNA. Germline V gene lookup returns CDR1 SGHDT and CDR2 YYEEEE. There are 15 residues in the CDR3. The CDR3 protein is CASSYSTGPREKLFF.

V and J are TRBV4-3 and TRBJ2-2. CDR1 is LGHNA, CDR2 YSLEER, per germline. The CDR3 spans 14 residues. This chain's CDR3 is CASSQESVTGELFF.

The rearrangement links TRBV11-3 to TRBJ2-7. The CDR3 totals 13 residues. The germline CDR1 and CDR2 sequences are SGHNT and YENEEA. The chain's CDR3 is CASSRTDSYEQYF.